Included here is one TCR beta chain sequence, with context. Its antigen is as yet unknown. This specimen comes from a study of cytomegalovirus exposure and HLA in healthy donors. Study in general: An early release of data contained about 85 million unique TCRs, which came from HLA-typed donors.

The CDR3 has 12 residues. V lost 10 bases, J lost 6 bases, and 7 bases stayed unmatched. Germline CDR1 and CDR2: ENHRY and SYGVKD. PCR involved 60 Vbeta and 13 Jbeta primers. Sequenced by immunoSEQ multiplex PCR; TCRdb stores in-frame clones only, minus some. The sample has 150,000 to 200,000 clones, 65% to 75% seen once. The study, taken as a whole, reports: Later genetic work tied a missense DCLRE1C variant to beta-chain V and J trimming.

The specimen sequenced was PBMCs. The chain combines TRBV10-3 with TRBJ1-2; 8 bases line up with TRBD1. This sequence was found in a girl between 5 and 17 years old in good health and CMV-seronegative. CDR3 sequence (DNA): TGTGCCACCGAACAGGGGGATGATGGCTACACCTTC. It is translated as CATEQGDDGYTF.